This T cell receptor beta chain is drawn from a study of T-cell reconstitution after alpha-beta-depleted transplantation in children. This clonotype was observed at least ten times. Its antigen is undetermined. Study-level results: Fresh T-cell production supplied most of the T-cell counts and diversity seen one year after transplant. There were some patients whose high TCRbeta diversity at day 60 came from surviving recipient T cells and thymic progenitors. Reportedly, alpha-beta T cells present about two months post-transplant originated from several hundred expanded clones of graft origin.

Unique molecular identifiers were incorporated into the prepared TCRbeta library. TCRdb re-called the PCR reads with MiXCR, one entry per CDR3 protein. Counted here are a few hundred thousand distinct CDR3 sequences, approximately 13% occurring once; the ten biggest clones make up 2.2%. The germline V gene encodes CDR1 LNHNV and CDR2 YYDKDF (reference sequence). The CDR3 is 16 amino acids. The ends were cut back, 3 bases at V and 4 bases at J, with 18 bases in the middle. V and J are TRBV15 and TRBJ2-5, with D perhaps TRBD1 or TRBD2 (5 bases each). This specimen consisted of PBMCs, mostly from graft donor cells, obtained 360 days after TCRalphabeta/CD19-depleted stem cell transplant. This sequence was found in a male patient aged 10 to 17 who had a stem cell transplant for acute myeloid leukemia, so the T cells may come from the graft donor. DNA for the CDR3: TGTGCCACCAGCAGCCCTTTTTCAGGGACCCCAGAGACCCAGTACTTC. This codes for CATSSPFSGTPETQYF.